These T cell receptor beta chains were read from a single sample in a study of identical twins. MiXCR, applied by TCRdb to the 5' RACE reads, yields one record per CDR3 protein. The table has nearly 200,000 distinct CDR3 sequences, approximately 15% seen once. The data were also submitted as part of a second study, on T cells expressing NK-cell markers.

The specimen was CD8+ T cells sorted from blood. The source of these receptors is a young woman in good health. Each CDR3 is given with its conserved first and last residue. The D gene is left open where the match is weak. Clone size appears in some rows only: once, few, many, or a class for an expanded clone.

CDR3nt	CDR3aa	abundance	d_gene	v_gene	j_gene
TGCGCCAGCAGCTTGAGGTCCGAACAGGGAAGGCGCGAGCAGTACTTC	CASSLRSEQGRREQYF	-	-	TRBV5-1	TRBJ2-7
TGTGCCACCGGAGTAGCGGGGGTTTACAATGAGCAGTTCTTC	CATGVAGVYNEQFF	once	TRBD2	TRBV11-2	TRBJ2-1
TGTGCCAGCAGTCGGACCGGGACTAGCGTGAGCGACGAGCAGTACTTC	CASSRTGTSVSDEQYF	-	TRBD2	TRBV12-3/TRBV12-4	TRBJ2-7
TGTGCCAGCAGCTTAGTGGGAGGGGGCTACACCTTC	CASSLVGGGYTF	-	-	TRBV7-2	TRBJ1-2
TGTGCCTGGACGGCTGACTCCTACAATGAGCAGTTCTTC	CAWTADSYNEQFF	few	-	TRBV30	TRBJ2-1
TGTGCCAGCAGCAAAATCCGACTAGCGGGATCCTACGAGCAGTACTTC	CASSKIRLAGSYEQYF	-	TRBD2	TRBV6-1	TRBJ2-7
TGTGCCATCCTGAGTGTCGAGAATGGCTACACCTTC	CAILSVENGYTF	many	-	TRBV10-3	TRBJ1-2
TGTGCCAGCAGTGAAAGCGGGGGGGCCAATGAGCAGTTCTTC	CASSESGGANEQFF	-	TRBD2	TRBV6-4	TRBJ2-1
TGTGCCAGCAGCTTGGGGACAGTTCGATCCTACGAGCAGTACTTC	CASSLGTVRSYEQYF	few	TRBD1	TRBV7-9	TRBJ2-7
TGCGCCAGCAGCGAAACCGGGACCCAGCGGGAGACCCAGTACTTC	CASSETGTQRETQYF	-	-	TRBV10-2	TRBJ2-5
TGTGCCAGCAAAAACTGGGGGGGACAGCCCCAGCATTTT	CASKNWGGQPQHF	-	-	TRBV5-6	TRBJ1-5
TGCAGTGCCCCCCCCCCACAGGGGAGTTGGAATGAGCAGTTCTTC	CSAPPPQGSWNEQFF	-	TRBD1	TRBV20-1	TRBJ2-1
TGTGCCAGCAGTCCCCTTTTTGGGGCCCTGGTGGGGCCCCTCCACTTT	CASSPLFGALVGPLHF	-	-	TRBV27	TRBJ1-6
TGTGCCAGCAGCCCTGTTTGGGGAAGCTCCTACAATGAGCAGTTCTTC	CASSPVWGSSYNEQFF	-	-	TRBV11-2	TRBJ2-1
TGTGCCAGCAGTTACTCGGTACGCAATCAGCCCCAGCATTTT	CASSYSVRNQPQHF	few	-	TRBV6-5	TRBJ1-5
TGTGCCAGCAGTTCGTCACAGGGGCCAGAGACCCAGTACTTC	CASSSSQGPETQYF	many	TRBD1	TRBV12-3/TRBV12-4	TRBJ2-5
TGTGCCAGCAGTTACTCTGCGTCGGCTTACGAGCAGTACTTC	CASSYSASAYEQYF	-	-	TRBV6-5	TRBJ2-7
TGTGCCAGCAGTGGCGGTCCCTCCGGAGATACGCAGTATTTT	CASSGGPSGDTQYF	-	-	TRBV5-6	TRBJ2-3
TGTGCCAGCAGTTTAGCGGTCGGGACTAGCTCCTACAATGAGCAGTTCTTC	CASSLAVGTSSYNEQFF	-	TRBD2	TRBV12-3/TRBV12-4	TRBJ2-1
TGCGCCAGCAGCAGACTAGCGCTACGCACAGATACGCAGTATTTT	CASSRLALRTDTQYF	-	TRBD2	TRBV5-1	TRBJ2-3
TGCAGTGCTAGAGCGTCCTCGGGGGAGACCTACGAGCAGTACTTC	CSARASSGETYEQYF	-	-	TRBV20-1	TRBJ2-7
TGTGCCATCAGTGAGGACGGGAGTGGTGGTGATACGCAGTATTTT	CAISEDGSGGDTQYF	many	-	TRBV10-3	TRBJ2-3
TGTGCCAGCAGCTTAGTGGCTAATCAGCCCCAGCATTTT	CASSLVANQPQHF	-	-	TRBV7-9	TRBJ1-5
TGCAGCGCGGAAGGGACCGGGGAGCTGTTTTTT	CSAEGTGELFF	many	-	TRBV29-1	TRBJ2-2
TGTGCCAGCCTAGCGGGGGGTGTCGACTATGGCTACACCTTC	CASLAGGVDYGYTF	-	-	TRBV2	TRBJ1-2
TGTGCCAGCAGGACAGGGAGCTCCTACGAGCAGTACTTC	CASRTGSSYEQYF	many	TRBD1	TRBV13	TRBJ2-7
TGTGCCAGCAGCTTGGGACAGGGGGGAACCGGGACCGGGGAGCTGTTTTTT	CASSLGQGGTGTGELFF	-	TRBD1	TRBV7-6	TRBJ2-2
TGTGCCAGCAGTGCGATACTAGCGGGGGGAGTGAATGAGCAGTTCTTC	CASSAILAGGVNEQFF	-	TRBD2	TRBV12-3/TRBV12-4	TRBJ2-1
TGCAGTGCCCCGTCCGGGCGCGGGGGCACCGGGGAGCTGTTTTTT	CSAPSGRGGTGELFF	few	TRBD2	TRBV20-1	TRBJ2-2
TGCGCCAGCAGCTTGTTTAGCGGGAGGGATGAGCAGTTCTTC	CASSLFSGRDEQFF	-	TRBD2	TRBV5-1	TRBJ2-1
TGTGCCAGCAGTTTGGGGCAGGGGGCGTTTGACACTGAAGCTTTCTTT	CASSLGQGAFDTEAFF	few	TRBD1	TRBV12-3/TRBV12-4	TRBJ1-1
TGCAGTGCTAGAGAGTCTAGCGGGGGAATGAATTACAATGAGCAGTTCTTC	CSARESSGGMNYNEQFF	few	TRBD2	TRBV20-1	TRBJ2-1
TGCAGCGTTGAAGGCCTGCCAGGGAACGTCTACAATGAGCAGTTCTTC	CSVEGLPGNVYNEQFF	-	-	TRBV29-1	TRBJ2-1
TGTGCCAGCAGCGGATATACAGGGATTAGCAATCAGCCCCAGCATTTT	CASSGYTGISNQPQHF	-	-	TRBV7-9	TRBJ1-5
TGTGCCAGCAGTGAGTACCAAGAGACCCAGTACTTC	CASSEYQETQYF	-	-	TRBV12-3/TRBV12-4	TRBJ2-5